This T cell receptor beta chain was found in a study of cytomegalovirus exposure and HLA in healthy donors. Only in-frame clones appear in the TCRdb table, and some are missing; sequencing was by immunoSEQ multiplex PCR. The table shows about 200,000 clones, with roughly 83% occurring only once. Study results and limitations: A list of 150 or so TCR beta chains associated with cytomegalovirus was given. Rare sequences made up most TCRs, while some public TCRs were found in many donors.

Germline CDR1 reads SQVTM; CDR2 reads ANQGSEA. CDR3 length: 12 amino acids. V lost 4 bases to trimming and J lost 13 bases; unmatched junction nucleotides: 12. As regards this clone: The antigen remains undetermined.

The clonotype comes from a woman between 18 and 29 years old in good health and CMV-seronegative. V is TRBV29-1 and J is TRBJ1-2, with 7 bases fitting TRBD1. The sequenced sample was PBMCs. In DNA form, the CDR3 reads TGCAGCGTTGGGACAGGCTTTACAGCCAGCACCTTC. The encoded protein is CSVGTGFTASTF.